The present entry profiles one TCR beta chain with its context. This record belongs to a study of cytomegalovirus exposure and HLA in healthy donors. The PCR employed 60 Vbeta primers together with 13 Jbeta primers. Profiling relied on immunoSEQ multiplex PCR, and the TCRdb table lists in-frame clones only, not all of them. The clone table shows approximately 110,000 clones, with the ten largest holding 6.8%. Healthy bone marrow donors supplied every sample. This CDR3 has 18 amino acids. V dropped 0 bases and J dropped 2; count of bases not matched to a gene: 9. The germline gives CDR1 SGHDT, CDR2 YYEEEE.

The sample taken for sequencing was PBMCs. This receptor was taken from a man aged 40-50 years in good health and CMV-seropositive. The chain is built from TRBV5-6 and TRBJ2-1; TRBD2 matches at 9 bases. The CDR3 DNA follows: TGTGCCAGCAGCTTGGGTTTAGCGGGAGCCGGCCCCTACAATGAGCAGTTCTTC. Protein sequence: CASSLGLAGAGPYNEQFF. The entire variable domain, with the rest obtained from reference TRBV5-6 and TRBJ2-1, is as follows: DAGVTQSPTHLIKTRGQQVTLRCSPKSGHDTVSWYQQALGQGPQFIFQYYEEEERQRGNFPDRFSGHQFPNYSSELNVNALLLGDSALYLCASSLGLAGAGPYNEQFFGPGTRLTVL.